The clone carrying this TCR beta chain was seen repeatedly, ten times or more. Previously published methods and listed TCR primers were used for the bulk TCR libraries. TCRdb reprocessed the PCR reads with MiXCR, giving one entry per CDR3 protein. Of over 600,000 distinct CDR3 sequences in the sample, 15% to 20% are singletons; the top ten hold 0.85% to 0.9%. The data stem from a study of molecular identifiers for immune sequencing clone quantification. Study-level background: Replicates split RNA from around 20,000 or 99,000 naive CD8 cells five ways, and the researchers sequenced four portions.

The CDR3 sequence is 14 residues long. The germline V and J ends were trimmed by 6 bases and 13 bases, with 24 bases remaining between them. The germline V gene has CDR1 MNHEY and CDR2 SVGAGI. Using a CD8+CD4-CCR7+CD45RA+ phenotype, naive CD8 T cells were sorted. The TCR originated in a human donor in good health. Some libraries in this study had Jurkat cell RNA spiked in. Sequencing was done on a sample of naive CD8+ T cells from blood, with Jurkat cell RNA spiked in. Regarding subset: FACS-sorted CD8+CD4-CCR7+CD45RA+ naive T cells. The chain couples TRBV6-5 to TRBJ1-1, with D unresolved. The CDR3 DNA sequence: TGTGCCAGCAGCCCTGTGAGTTTTAGCAACCGGGGTTTCTTT. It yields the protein CASSPVSFSNRGFF.